This TCR beta chain originates from a study of cytomegalovirus exposure and HLA in healthy donors. The study ran its PCR with 60 Vbeta and 13 Jbeta primers. Using immunoSEQ multiplex PCR, the repertoire was profiled, and TCRdb retains in-frame clones only, with some absent. The table has around 160,000 clones, around 73% seen once; the top ten hold approximately 1.5%. This clone was seen only a few times. Its specificity is not known. There are 15 residues in the CDR3. Trimming pared 6 bases from V and 0 bases from J, leaving 12 bases between. Germline loops: CDR1 MNHNS, CDR2 SASEGT. Study results and caveats: A further, later analysis showed that HLA-associated TCR beta chains (compared with equally common others) were more clonally expanded. Overall, about 160 TCR beta chains were annotated as cytomegalovirus-associated. Within an earlier analysis, most TCR beta V segments proved productive either about 90% or about 30% of the time. V- and J-gene trimming of TCR beta was linked (in a later analysis) to a missense DCLRE1C variant.

The TCR was taken from a male donor in good health and CMV-seronegative. The rearrangement uses TRBV6-1 and TRBJ2-1; possibly TRBD2 for D (5 bases). Source material: PBMCs. CDR3 nucleotide sequence: TGTGCCAGCAGGGACTTCTCGAGCTCCTACAATGAGCAGTTCTTC. Amino acids: CASRDFSSSYNEQFF.